This T cell receptor beta chain was sequenced in a study of blood T cells in healthy people across ages. Germline V gives CDR1 MNHEY, CDR2 SVGAGI. This CDR3 contains 13 residues. Whole-study findings and limits: Older age went with lower TCR beta diversity per million T cells, in a roughly linear way.

A note on this clonotype: Its antigen is unknown. At one boundary the junction diverges from the germline segment, which might be a read error.

The amount of total RNA extracted per sample was at least 5.5 micrograms. The authors ran a second PCR of roughly 6 to 11 cycles using a sample-barcoded 5' primer and a J-beta primer mix. Each cDNA molecule was tagged by a template-switch adaptor with 12 random nucleotides. A minimum of 2.5 million CDR3-containing paired-end reads was obtained for each sample. A single record per CDR3 protein comes from TCRdb applying MiXCR to the 5' RACE reads. The profile shows about 1.8 million distinct CDR3 sequences, around half of them singletons. Source material: blood. The chain is built from TRBV6-5 and TRBJ2-7; D is undetermined. The sequence was collected from a woman in her thirties or forties in good health. The CDR3 sequence: CASSYSAGYEQNF. The CDR3, as DNA: TGTGCCAGCAGTTACTCAGCCGGTTACGAGCAGAACTTC.